The rows below give T cell receptor beta chains drawn from one sample of a study of blood T cell repertoires in COVID-19. Generated by immunoSEQ multiplex PCR, the TCRdb table keeps only in-frame clones and is missing some. The sample lists roughly 200,000 clones, 85% to 90% occurring once. The sample taken for sequencing was PBMCs or T cells enriched from blood (not recorded which). These receptors came from a man under 40 who had recovered from COVID-19. CDR3s include the opening cysteine and the closing phenylalanine or tryptophan. A D gene is named only where the DNA matches it firmly. Clone sizes are given selectively: once, few, many, or a class where the clone is expanded.

TGTGCCAGCAGCTCATCAACTAGCGGTATACCGGAGACCCAGTACTTC | CASSSSTSGIPETQYF | TRBJ2-5 | TRBV7-6 | - | TRBD2
TGTGCCACCAGCAGCGAACCCTATACAGGGTTAAGAACCAAAAACATTCAGTACTTC | CATSSEPYTGLRTKNIQYF | TRBJ2-4 | TRBV15 | - | -
TGCGCCAGCAGCTGGCCCAGACTAGCGGGGGGCCAAGAGACCCAGTACTTC | CASSWPRLAGGQETQYF | TRBJ2-5 | TRBV5-1 | few | TRBD2
TGTGCCAGCAGCCTCCGTGGGAGTACCTACGAGCAGTACTTC | CASSLRGSTYEQYF | TRBJ2-7 | TRBV5-4 | - | -
TGTGCCAGCAGCTTAGATATGGCTAGCGGGGGGCGAGGTGAGCAGTTCTTC | CASSLDMASGGRGEQFF | TRBJ2-1 | TRBV11-3 | - | TRBD2
TGTGCCAGCAGCGCGGGACAGGGGGCGGGGGAGCAGTTCTTC | CASSAGQGAGEQFF | TRBJ2-1 | TRBV3-1/TRBV3-2 | - | TRBD1
TGTGCCAGCAGTCCCGGGACAGAAAAAGCTTTCTTT | CASSPGTEKAFF | TRBJ1-1 | TRBV12-3/TRBV12-4 | - | TRBD1
TGTGCCAGCAGTTTGCCGGGGGGCGTTAACTATGGCTACACCTTC | CASSLPGGVNYGYTF | TRBJ1-2 | TRBV6-6 | - | -
TGTGCCAGCTCACCAAGGGCTAGTGGGAGCCACGAGCAGTACTTC | CASSPRASGSHEQYF | TRBJ2-7 | TRBV18 | - | -
TGTGCCAGCAGCTTGGGAGTAGCGGGAGCGAACACCGGGGAGCTGTTTTTT | CASSLGVAGANTGELFF | TRBJ2-2 | TRBV5-4 | - | TRBD2
TGTGCCACCAGCAGAGATTTAGGGACAGGGAATACCTACGAGCAGTACTTC | CATSRDLGTGNTYEQYF | TRBJ2-7 | TRBV15 | - | TRBD1